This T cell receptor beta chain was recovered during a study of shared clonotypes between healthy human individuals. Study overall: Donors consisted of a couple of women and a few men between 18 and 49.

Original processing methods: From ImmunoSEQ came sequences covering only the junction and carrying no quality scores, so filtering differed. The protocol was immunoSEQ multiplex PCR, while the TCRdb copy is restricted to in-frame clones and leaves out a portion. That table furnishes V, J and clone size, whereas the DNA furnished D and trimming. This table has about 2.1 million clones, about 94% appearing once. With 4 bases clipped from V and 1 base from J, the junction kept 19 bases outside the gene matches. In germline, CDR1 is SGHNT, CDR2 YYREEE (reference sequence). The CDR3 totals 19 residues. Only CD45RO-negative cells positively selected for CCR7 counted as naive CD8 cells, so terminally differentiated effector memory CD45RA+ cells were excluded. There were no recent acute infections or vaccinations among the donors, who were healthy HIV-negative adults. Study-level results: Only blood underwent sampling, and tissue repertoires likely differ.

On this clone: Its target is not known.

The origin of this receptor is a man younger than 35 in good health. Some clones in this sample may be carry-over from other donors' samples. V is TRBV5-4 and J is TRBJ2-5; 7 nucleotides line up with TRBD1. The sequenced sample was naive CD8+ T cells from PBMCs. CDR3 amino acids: CASSLDRDSRGLSQETQYF. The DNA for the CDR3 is TGTGCCAGCAGCCTCGACAGGGACAGTCGCGGGTTATCCCAAGAGACCCAGTACTTC.